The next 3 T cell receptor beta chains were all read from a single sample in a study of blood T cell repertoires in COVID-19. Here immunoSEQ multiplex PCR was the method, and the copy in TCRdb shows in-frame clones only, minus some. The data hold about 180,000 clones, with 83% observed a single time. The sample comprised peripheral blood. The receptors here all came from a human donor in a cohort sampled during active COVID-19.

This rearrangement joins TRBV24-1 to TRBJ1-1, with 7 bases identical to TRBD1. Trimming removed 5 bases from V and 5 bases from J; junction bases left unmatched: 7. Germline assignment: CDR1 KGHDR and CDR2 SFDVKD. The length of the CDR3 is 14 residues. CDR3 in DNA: TGTGCCACCAGTGTCAACCACAGGGGTACTGAAGCTTTCTTT. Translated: CATSVNHRGTEAFF.

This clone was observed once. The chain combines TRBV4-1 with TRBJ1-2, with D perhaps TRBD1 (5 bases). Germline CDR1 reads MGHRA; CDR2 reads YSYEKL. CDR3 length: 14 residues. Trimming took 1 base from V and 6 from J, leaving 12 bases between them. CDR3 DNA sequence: TGCGCCAGCAGCCAAGTTGTCAGGGAGGATGGCTACACCTTC. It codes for CASSQVVREDGYTF.

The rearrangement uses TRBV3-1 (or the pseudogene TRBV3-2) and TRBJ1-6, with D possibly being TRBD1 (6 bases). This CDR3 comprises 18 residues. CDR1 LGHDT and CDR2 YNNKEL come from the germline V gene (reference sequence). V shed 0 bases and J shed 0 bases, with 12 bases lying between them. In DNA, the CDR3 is TGTGCCAGCAGCCAAGATGGGAGGGGGACCTCCTATAATTCACCCCTCCACTTT. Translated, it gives CASSQDGRGTSYNSPLHF.